Here is one T cell receptor (beta chain) with its context. Its antigen is currently unknown. It may be a read error: a sequence one base away is much more abundant. Using RNA transcripts, the TCR beta CDR3 regions were amplified. Second-round multiplex PCR followed a first-round RT-PCR using HTBI primers. One entry per CDR3 protein results from TCRdb running MiXCR on the multiplex PCR reads. The repertoire has over 650,000 distinct CDR3 sequences, roughly two fifths of them found once; the top ten carry over 2.5%. The sample belongs to a study of Graves' ophthalmopathy and Graves' hyperthyroidism. Overall study context: No treatment had been given when peripheral blood was collected at initial diagnosis.

The source of the PBMCs was 9.5 to 10 ml of fresh peripheral blood. CDR1 is SGHRS, CDR2 YFSETQ, per germline. The CDR3 extends over 18 amino acids. V gave up 1 base and J gave up 0 bases, with 14 bases separating them. General study results and limits: Appearing in blood as well were most expanded thyroid clonotypes above 0.001 frequency. It was with roughly 70% sensitivity and about 72% specificity that the model predicted ophthalmopathy progression.

This sequence joins TRBV5-1 and TRBJ2-6; D unresolved. Sequenced sample: peripheral blood. This receptor was taken from an adult man with Graves' ophthalmopathy. The CDR3 region has the DNA TGCGCCAGCAGCTTGCGGCAGGTGGCCAGCTCTGGGGCCAACGTCCTGACTTTC. This encodes CASSLRQVASSGANVLTF. The full variable domain, in which reference TRBV5-1 and TRBJ2-6 provide the parts outside the CDR3, is KAGVTQTPRYLIKTRGQQVTLSCSPISGHRSVSWYQQTPGQGLQFLFEYFSETQRNKGNFPGRFSGRQFSNSRSEMNVSTLELGDSALYLCASSLRQVASSGANVLTFGAGSRLTVL.